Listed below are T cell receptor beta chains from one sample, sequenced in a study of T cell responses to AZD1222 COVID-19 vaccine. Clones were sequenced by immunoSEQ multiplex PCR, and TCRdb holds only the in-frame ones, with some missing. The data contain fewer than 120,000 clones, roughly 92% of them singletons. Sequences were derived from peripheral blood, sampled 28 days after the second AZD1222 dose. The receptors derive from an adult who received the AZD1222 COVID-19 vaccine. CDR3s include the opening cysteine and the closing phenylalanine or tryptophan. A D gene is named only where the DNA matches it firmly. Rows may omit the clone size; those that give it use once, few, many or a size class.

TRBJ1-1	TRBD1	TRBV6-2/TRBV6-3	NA	CASSRPGQGFSEAFF	TGTGCCAGCAGCCGACCGGGACAGGGTTTTTCTGAAGCTTTCTTT
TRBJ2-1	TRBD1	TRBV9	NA	CASSVVGQGAYSEQFF	TGTGCCAGCAGCGTAGTTGGTCAGGGGGCGTATAGTGAGCAGTTCTTC
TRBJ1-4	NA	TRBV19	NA	CASRVPQGGGEKLFF	TGTGCCAGTAGGGTTCCACAGGGAGGCGGTGAAAAACTGTTTTTT
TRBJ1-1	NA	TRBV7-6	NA	CASSSNRVGNTEAFF	TGTGCCAGCAGCTCCAACAGGGTAGGAAACACTGAAGCTTTCTTT
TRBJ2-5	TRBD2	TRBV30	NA	CAWSAGLAGETQYF	TGTGCCTGGAGTGCAGGACTAGCGGGGGAGACCCAGTACTTC
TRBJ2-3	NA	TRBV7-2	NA	CASSRRYSSDTQYF	TGTGCCAGCAGCCGCAGGTATTCTTCAGATACGCAGTATTTT
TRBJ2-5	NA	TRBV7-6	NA	CASSRLGTETQYF	TGTGCCAGCAGCCGCCTTGGTACAGAGACCCAGTACTTC
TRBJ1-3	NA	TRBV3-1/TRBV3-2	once	CASEQGSGNTIYF	TGTGCCAGCGAACAGGGCTCTGGAAACACCATATATTTT
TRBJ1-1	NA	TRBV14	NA	CASSPTLGNTEAFF	TGTGCCAGCAGCCCAACTCTAGGGAACACTGAAGCTTTCTTT
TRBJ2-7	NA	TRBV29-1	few	CSVDTGRENFYEQYF	TGCAGCGTTGACACAGGCAGGGAAAATTTCTACGAGCAGTACTTC
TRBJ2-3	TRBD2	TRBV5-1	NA	CASSISGGADTQYF	TGCGCCAGCAGCATTAGCGGGGGGGCAGATACGCAGTATTTT
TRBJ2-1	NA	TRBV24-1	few	CACGRGSYNEQFF	TGTGCCTGCGGCAGGGGCTCCTACAATGAGCAGTTCTTC
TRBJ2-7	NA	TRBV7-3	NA	CASSTEGGNSYEQYF	TGTGCCAGCAGCACCGAGGGGGGGAACTCCTACGAGCAGTACTTC
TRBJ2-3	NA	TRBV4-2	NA	CASSQDRQGGTDTQYF	TGTGCCAGCAGCCAAGACAGGCAGGGGGGGACAGATACGCAGTATTTT
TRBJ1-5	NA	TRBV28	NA	CASSLNQIRGRNQPQHF	TGTGCCAGCAGTTTAAACCAGATTAGGGGCCGCAATCAGCCCCAGCATTTT
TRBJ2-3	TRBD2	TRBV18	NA	CASSPLAGSTDTQYF	TGTGCCAGCTCACCACTAGCGGGGAGCACAGATACGCAGTATTTT
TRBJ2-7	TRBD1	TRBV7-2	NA	CASSSPGTVYEQYF	TGTGCCAGCAGCTCCCCCGGGACAGTCTACGAGCAGTACTTC
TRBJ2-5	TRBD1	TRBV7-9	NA	CASSPRTGVQETQYF	TGTGCCAGCAGCCCCCGGACAGGGGTCCAAGAGACCCAGTACTTC
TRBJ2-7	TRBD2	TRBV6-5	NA	CASKLAGGFYEQYF	TGTGCCAGCAAACTAGCGGGCGGGTTCTACGAGCAGTACTTC
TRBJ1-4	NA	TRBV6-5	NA	CASSRTATNEKLFF	TGTGCCAGCAGCCGGACAGCAACTAATGAAAAACTGTTTTTT
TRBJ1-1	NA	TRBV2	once	CASSENVPRHMNTEAFF	TGTGCCAGCAGCGAAAACGTGCCGAGGCACATGAACACTGAAGCTTTCTTT
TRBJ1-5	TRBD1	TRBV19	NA	CAIGQGTSNQPQHF	TGTGCCATTGGACAGGGGACTAGCAATCAGCCCCAGCATTTT
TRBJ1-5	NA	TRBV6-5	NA	CASRSGTQSNQPQHF	TGTGCCAGCAGAAGCGGGACACAGAGCAATCAGCCCCAGCATTTT
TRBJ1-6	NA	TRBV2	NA	CASRAGRNNSPLHF	TGTGCCAGCAGGGCCGGGAGGAATAATTCACCCCTCCACTTT
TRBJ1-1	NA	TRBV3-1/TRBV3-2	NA	CASSLRGANTEAFF	TGTGCCAGCAGCCTCCGGGGAGCGAACACTGAAGCTTTCTTT
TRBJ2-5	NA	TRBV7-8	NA	CASSPHEWETQYF	TGTGCCAGCAGCCCCCATGAGTGGGAGACCCAGTACTTC
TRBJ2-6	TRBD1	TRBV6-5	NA	CASSYSTGTGANVLTF	TGTGCCAGCAGTTACTCGACAGGGACCGGGGCCAACGTCCTGACTTTC
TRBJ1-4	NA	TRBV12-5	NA	CASVDSSTTNEKLFF	TGTGCTAGTGTGGACAGTTCGACAACTAATGAAAAACTGTTTTTT
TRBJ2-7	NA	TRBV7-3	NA	CASSLSGGQPYEQYF	TGTGCCAGCAGCTTATCGGGCGGACAGCCCTACGAGCAGTACTTC
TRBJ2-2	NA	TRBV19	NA	CASSISGELFF	TGTGCCAGTAGTATAAGCGGGGAGCTGTTTTTT
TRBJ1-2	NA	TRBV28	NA	CASNSNGYTF	TGTGCCAGCAATTCTAATGGCTACACCTTC
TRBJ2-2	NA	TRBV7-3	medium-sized	CASSLNAGRYANTGELFF	TGTGCCAGCAGCTTAAACGCGGGACGGTACGCGAACACCGGGGAGCTGTTTTTT
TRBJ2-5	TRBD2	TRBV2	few	CASSVSGFETQYF	TGTGCCAGCAGCGTTAGCGGGTTTGAGACCCAGTACTTC
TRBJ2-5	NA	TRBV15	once	CATSREGLEETQYF	TGTGCCACCAGCAGAGAGGGTTTGGAAGAGACCCAGTACTTC
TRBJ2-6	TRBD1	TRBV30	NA	CAWSVKPGRGQGGAGANVLTF	TGTGCCTGGAGTGTGAAGCCTGGTAGAGGACAGGGGGGCGCTGGGGCCAACGTCCTGACTTTC
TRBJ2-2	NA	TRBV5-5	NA	CASSLASFDWEGARELFF	TGTGCCAGCAGCTTGGCCTCGTTTGACTGGGAAGGGGCCCGGGAGCTGTTTTTT
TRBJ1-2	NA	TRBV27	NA	CASGLGTGANYGYTF	TGTGCCAGCGGACTCGGGACGGGTGCTAACTATGGCTACACCTTC
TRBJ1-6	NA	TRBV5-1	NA	CASSLAGEVLDSPLHF	TGCGCCAGCAGCTTGGCCGGTGAAGTGCTGGATTCACCCCTCCACTTT
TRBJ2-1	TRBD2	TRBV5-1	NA	CASSLKLFPSGGWNEQFF	TGCGCCAGCAGCTTGAAACTTTTCCCTAGCGGGGGTTGGAATGAGCAGTTCTTC
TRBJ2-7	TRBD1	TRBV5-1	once	CASSYDRVSREQYF	TGCGCCAGCAGCTACGACAGGGTGTCTCGCGAGCAGTACTTC
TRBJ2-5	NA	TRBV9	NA	CASSVVVGKQETQYF	TGTGCCAGCAGCGTAGTGGTAGGGAAACAAGAGACCCAGTACTTC
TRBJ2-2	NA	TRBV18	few	CASSPRGQNTGELFF	TGTGCCAGCTCACCACGGGGACAGAACACCGGGGAGCTGTTTTTT
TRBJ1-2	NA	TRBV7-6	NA	CAAGSNYGYTF	TGTGCCGCTGGTAGTAACTATGGCTACACCTTC
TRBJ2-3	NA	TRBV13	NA	CASSLVSTGFSTDTQYF	TGTGCCAGCAGCTTAGTATCCACGGGATTTAGCACAGATACGCAGTATTTT
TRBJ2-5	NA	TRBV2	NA	CASSDRDETQYF	TGTGCCAGCAGTGACAGGGATGAGACCCAGTACTTC
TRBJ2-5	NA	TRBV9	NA	CASSVARREGTQYF	TGTGCCAGCAGCGTAGCAAGGAGGGAAGGGACCCAGTACTTC
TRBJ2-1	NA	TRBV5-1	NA	CASSLGQGPYNEQFF	TGCGCCAGCAGCTTGGGGCAGGGCCCCTACAATGAGCAGTTCTTC
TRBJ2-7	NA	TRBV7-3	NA	CASSTHPTRDFFYEQYF	TGTGCCAGCAGCACTCACCCAACCCGGGACTTCTTCTACGAGCAGTACTTC
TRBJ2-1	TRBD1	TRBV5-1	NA	CASSSTGPGQGTEQFF	TGCGCCAGCAGCTCTACGGGTCCGGGACAGGGCACTGAGCAGTTCTTC
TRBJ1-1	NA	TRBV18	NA	CASSPENNPEAFF	TGTGCCAGCTCACCAGAGAATAACCCTGAAGCTTTCTTT
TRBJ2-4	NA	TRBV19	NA	CASSTLSTKAKNIQYF	TGTGCCAGTAGTACCCTATCGACGAAGGCCAAAAACATTCAGTACTTC